Listed below are T cell receptor beta chains from one sample, sequenced in a study of post-analysis software for immune sequencing data. TCRdb reprocessed the PCR reads with MiXCR, giving one entry per CDR3 protein. The sample records fewer than 850,000 distinct CDR3 sequences, less than 35% being singletons. Sequencing was done on a sample of blood. Receptor source: a girl aged 5 to 17 with multiple sclerosis. The CDR3 runs from the conserved cysteine through the conserved F or W.

TRBJ1-3	TRBV29-1	CSVGPSSGNTIYF
TRBJ2-3	TRBV28	CASQPRGRSTDAQYF
TRBJ2-5	TRBV5-1	CASSLASGARGETQYF
TRBJ2-7	TRBV11-2	CASRPPGQGWEQYF
TRBJ1-1	TRBV7-8	CASSRRGLRVNTEAFF
TRBJ1-5	TRBV3-1	CASSQGIMNQPQHF
TRBJ1-2	TRBV7-9	CASSHLLALGANYGYTF
TRBJ2-1	TRBV12-3/TRBV12-4	CASSLIELGRAPKNNEQFF
TRBJ2-3	TRBV4-1	CASSQDYSDTQYF
TRBJ1-6	TRBV3-1	CASSRAPGAENSPLHF
TRBJ2-2	TRBV12-3/TRBV12-4	CASRRTSGGPTGELFF
TRBJ2-3	TRBV7-9	CATERGITTDTQYF
TRBJ2-6	TRBV5-1	CASRSEFPGANVLTF
TRBJ1-2	TRBV29-1	CRPRDYGYTF
TRBJ2-5	TRBV11-2	CASSPTPQGRETQYF
TRBJ2-5	TRBV7-2	CASSLNSGGAETQYF
TRBJ2-1	TRBV7-9	CASSRPGGPADEQFF
NA	TRBV20-1	CSARPRQGTSETQYF
TRBJ1-4	TRBV11-2	CASSLDPRQGAEKLFF
TRBJ2-1	TRBV20-1	CSARRTTFSRYNEQFF
TRBJ2-7	TRBV11-2	CASTLGAYEQYF
TRBJ1-1	TRBV20-1	CSARDPESHLATEAFF
TRBJ1-1	TRBV15	CATRDRPHTREAFF
TRBJ1-5	TRBV7-9	CASSLETGYSNQPQHF
TRBJ2-7	TRBV27	CASSLGDRGRNEQYF
TRBJ2-4	TRBV12-3/TRBV12-4	CASWERGGDIQYF
TRBJ1-1	TRBV20-1	CSAQPTALNTEAFF
TRBJ1-1	TRBV6-1	CASIPGGGRPEAFF
TRBJ2-1	TRBV27	CASRRGVAGKSSYNEQFF
TRBJ2-2	TRBV4-2	CASSQPLAGGSGELFF
TRBJ2-5	TRBV20-1	CSARLAGGLETQYF